A single sample gave rise to the 25 T cell receptor beta chains below, sequenced in a study of identifying expanded T cells in peripheral blood. Measured with immunoSEQ multiplex PCR; TCRdb has only the in-frame clones, and not every one. The sample has nearly 60,000 clones, approximately 90% seen once. Input material: blood. Receptor source: a person aged 18-70 years in good health.

The CDR3 coding sequence is TGTGCCAGCAGTGAAGCAAGGACAGGGACCGTCTATGGCTACACCTTC. This gives the protein CASSEARTGTVYGYTF. The chain carries TRBV6-1 and TRBJ1-2; 8 bases are shared with TRBD1. The CDR3 loop spans 16 amino acids. Per the germline V gene, CDR1 is MNHNS and CDR2 is SASEGT. The junction had 7 bases not matched to a gene; V was cut back by 0 bases and J by 4 bases.

The chain joins TRBV6-6 to TRBJ1-2; 7 bases are shared with TRBD1. The CDR3 loop spans 13 amino acids. From germline, CDR1 is MNHNY and CDR2 SVGAGI (reference sequence). With V trimmed by 5 bases and J by 4 bases, 4 bases remained unmatched. The CDR3 sequence is CASSMGQTYGYTF. CDR3 DNA sequence: TGTGCCAGCAGTATGGGACAGACCTATGGCTACACCTTC.

The chain couples TRBV5-1 to TRBJ1-1, with D uncertain. From germline, CDR1 is SGHRS and CDR2 YFSETQ. The CDR3 is 16 amino acids. Deletions cut 6 bases from V and 4 bases from J, with 22 bases between. CDR3 coding DNA: TGCGCCAGCAAGTTCAAAACAACGGACCCTGTCACTGAAGCTTTCTTT. Its translation is CASKFKTTDPVTEAFF. The entire variable domain, with the rest obtained from reference TRBV5-1 and TRBJ1-1, is as follows: KAGVTQTPRYLIKTRGQQVTLSCSPISGHRSVSWYQQTPGQGLQFLFEYFSETQRNKGNFPGRFSGRQFSNSRSEMNVSTLELGDSALYLCASKFKTTDPVTEAFFGQGTRLTVV.

V usage is TRBV28 and J usage is TRBJ1-2, with a tentative D call TRBD1 (6 bases). The germline CDR1 and CDR2 sequences are MDHEN and SYDVKM. The V and J ends lost 8 bases and 5 bases respectively, with 21 bases between them. This CDR3 is 15 amino acids long. The DNA of the CDR3 is TGTGCCAGCTCCGGAGAGGGGCAAGGACAGTATGGCTACACCTTC. Translation: CASSGEGQGQYGYTF.

This clone was picked up a small number of times. The gene calls are TRBV28 and TRBJ1-6; 9 nucleotides agree with TRBD1. CDR3 length: 14 amino acids. Trimming at V came to 4 bases and at J to 7 bases, leaving 2 bases not matched to a gene. Germline CDR1 is MDHEN and CDR2 is SYDVKM. This CDR3 is CASSSGTGNSPLHF. CDR3 nucleotide sequence: TGTGCCAGCAGTTCCGGGACAGGGAATTCACCCCTCCACTTT.

The rearrangement links TRBV5-4 to TRBJ2-1; TRBD1 matches 8 bases. Germline V CDR1 and CDR2: SGHNT, YYREEE (reference sequence). The length of the CDR3 is 14 residues. Trimming cost V 4 bases and J 8 bases; bases outside gene matches: 8. The CDR3 nucleotides are TGTGCCAGCAGCCCGGCAGGGGGCCTGGATGAGCAGTTCTTC. It translates to CASSPAGGLDEQFF.

V is TRBV15 and J is TRBJ1-3, with D unclear. The germline gives CDR1 LNHNV, CDR2 YYDKDF (reference sequence). The V and J ends lost 1 base and 1 base respectively, with 2 bases between them. The length of the CDR3 is 13 residues. CDR3 loop: CATSRGSGNTIYF. The DNA of the CDR3 is TGTGCCACCAGCAGAGGGTCTGGAAACACCATATATTTT.

The chain employs TRBV5-4 and TRBJ1-5; D gene ambiguous. The CDR3 covers 13 residues. The V and J ends lost 1 base and 5 bases respectively, with 7 bases between them. From germline, CDR1 is SGHNT and CDR2 YYREEE (reference sequence). The CDR3 DNA sequence: TGTGCCAGCAGCTTGTACCCGGATCAGCCCCAGCATTTT. Translating gives CASSLYPDQPQHF.

The chain recombines TRBV6-1 with TRBJ2-1, with 9 nucleotides matching TRBD2. Trimming cost V 3 bases and J 6 bases; bases outside gene matches: 6. Germline V gives CDR1 MNHNS, CDR2 SASEGT. This CDR3 is 15 amino acids long. Here the CDR3 reads CASSELLAGPNEQFF. As DNA, the CDR3 is TGTGCCAGCAGTGAGTTGCTAGCGGGGCCCAATGAGCAGTTCTTC.

The J gene is TRBJ2-3, the V gene TRBV5-5, with unresolved D. V lost 2 bases to trimming and J lost 0 bases, with 10 bases between them. The CDR3 contains 15 residues. Germline-derived CDR1 and CDR2 are SGHKS and YYEKEE (reference sequence). CDR3 loop: CASSFYRVSTDTQYF. The CDR3 nucleotides are TGTGCCAGCAGCTTTTATCGAGTTAGCACAGATACGCAGTATTTT.

The V gene is TRBV12-5, the J gene TRBJ2-5; weak D call: TRBD2 (6 bases). Germline CDR1 and CDR2: LGHNT and FRNRAP. The CDR3 length is 15 residues. Trimming removed 4 bases from V and 2 bases from J, with 14 bases in between. The CDR3 loop reads CASGSDGTPQETQYF. As DNA, the CDR3 is TGTGCTAGTGGTTCGGACGGGACTCCTCAAGAGACCCAGTACTTC.

The CDR3 reads CASSLATTPYEQYF. Here the CDR3 DNA reads TGCGCCAGCAGCTTAGCGACTACCCCCTACGAGCAGTACTTC. The rearrangement joins TRBV5-1 to TRBJ2-7; TRBD2 is a possible D gene (5 bases). V was shortened by 2 bases and J by 2 bases, with 11 bases between the two germline ends. Germline V CDR1 and CDR2: SGHRS, YFSETQ. The CDR3 is 14 residues long.

V gene TRBV7-8 combines with J gene TRBJ2-7, with D perhaps TRBD1 (5 bases). V was clipped by 2 bases and J by 3 bases, with 11 bases between them. The CDR3 runs 14 residues. Germline assignment: CDR1 SGHVS and CDR2 FQNEAQ. CDR3 DNA sequence: TGTGCCAGCAGCTTAAGGGCAGGGAACTACGAGCAGTACTTC. This codes for CASSLRAGNYEQYF.

This clone has just one count. The V and J genes are TRBV10-2 and TRBJ1-1; 9 positions match TRBD1. This CDR3 has 16 amino acids. The V gene end was trimmed by 1 base and the J gene end by 5 bases; junction bases not matched to a gene: 8. Germline V CDR1 and CDR2: WSHSY, SAAADI. The CDR3 DNA is TGCGCCAGCAGTGAGTTGGGAGGACAGGGGATTACTGAAGCTTTCTTT. As protein: CASSELGGQGITEAFF.

The rearrangement links TRBV5-6 to TRBJ1-1; 10 bases are shared with TRBD1. Looked up from germline, CDR1 is SGHDT and CDR2 is YYEEEE. V shed 4 bases and J 1 base; nucleotides not matched to a gene: 13. The CDR3 consists of 18 residues. As DNA, the CDR3 is TGTGCCAGCAGCCAGACGACAGGGGGCGCAGGAAAGAACACTGAAGCTTTCTTT. Translated, it gives CASSQTTGGAGKNTEAFF.

The chain joins TRBV29-1 to TRBJ1-5; no clear D gene. The CDR3 loop spans 13 amino acids. Germline V gene data show CDR1 as SQVTM and CDR2 as ANQGSEA. V lost 4 bases and J lost 9, with 16 bases in between. The CDR3 reads CSVGPSIIGPQHF. The CDR3 nucleotides are TGCAGCGTTGGCCCCTCCATCATAGGGCCCCAGCATTTT.

The chain employs TRBV5-1 and TRBJ2-3; the match to TRBD2 covers 8 bases. CDR3 size: 19 residues. With V trimmed by 4 bases and J by 1 base, 17 bases remained unmatched. From germline, CDR1 is SGHRS and CDR2 YFSETQ. This chain's CDR3 is CASSLPPGLRTSRTDTQYF. For the CDR3, the DNA is TGCGCCAGCAGCCTGCCCCCAGGGCTCAGGACTAGCCGCACAGATACGCAGTATTTT.

This clone appeared a single time. The chain employs TRBV9 and TRBJ2-5; 10 bases fit TRBD2. The ends lost 0 bases at V and 5 bases at J; junction bases unmatched: 7. The CDR3 totals 16 residues. Looked up from germline, CDR1 is SGDLS and CDR2 is YYNGEE. DNA of the CDR3: TGTGCCAGCAGCGTAGGTACTAGCGGGATCCGGGAGACCCAGTACTTC. Protein product: CASSVGTSGIRETQYF.

This chain connects TRBV7-8 to TRBJ2-1; perhaps TRBD1 as D (6 bases). The V gene's germline CDR1 is SGHVS and CDR2 FQNEAQ. Between the trimmed V and J ends, which lost 2 bases and 6 bases, there was a span of 23 bases. This CDR3 spans 18 amino acids. In DNA form, the CDR3 reads TGTGCCAGCAGCTTATTTAGTGGGGCTCAGGGGCGCACCAATGAGCAGTTCTTC. It encodes CASSLFSGAQGRTNEQFF. Full variable domain (rest looked up from reference TRBV7-8 and TRBJ2-1): GAGVSQSPRYKVAKRGQDVALRCDPISGHVSLFWYQQALGQGPEFLTYFQNEAQLDKSGLPSDRFFAERPEGSVSTLKIQRTQQEDSAVYLCASSLFSGAQGRTNEQFFGPGTRLTVL.

The rearrangement links TRBV6-6 to TRBJ1-2; D unresolved. Germline V gene lookup returns CDR1 MNHNY and CDR2 SVGAGI (reference sequence). Trimming took off 1 base at V and 5 bases at J, with 5 bases between the two ends. The CDR3 length is 12 residues. DNA of the CDR3: TGTGCCAGCAGTTACTTGGATTATGGCTACACCTTC. It is translated as CASSYLDYGYTF.

The DNA for the CDR3 is TGTGCCAGCAACGGGGTCCCCGATACGCAGTATTTT. It is translated as CASNGVPDTQYF. V usage is TRBV6-1 and J usage is TRBJ2-3; D may be TRBD2 (5 bases). The CDR3 has 12 amino acids. The ends were cut back, 7 bases at V and 6 bases at J, with 11 bases in the middle. Per germline, CDR1 MNHNS and CDR2 SASEGT.

This clone was seen only once. V gene TRBV9 combines with J gene TRBJ2-7, with TRBD1 matching 12 bases. The CDR3 runs to 14 residues. In germline, CDR1 is SGDLS, CDR2 YYNGEE. Unmatched junction bases numbered 7, after V lost 7 bases and J lost 5 bases. The CDR3: CASGLGQGAHEQYF. The DNA for the CDR3 is TGTGCCAGCGGCCTGGGACAGGGGGCCCACGAGCAGTACTTC.

The gene calls are TRBV19 and TRBJ2-3; D not certain. The CDR3 sequence is 14 residues long. Trimming shortened V by 5 bases and J by 2 bases, and 11 bases separated the two germline ends. CDR1 and CDR2 (germline): LNHDA, SQIVND (reference sequence). DNA for the CDR3: TGTGCCAGTAGTTCACTGGTGATCACAGATACGCAGTATTTT. Amino acid sequence: CASSSLVITDTQYF.

This chain links TRBV2 with TRBJ1-4; TRBD1 agrees at 9 bases. The CDR3 spans 15 residues. The V and J ends lost 5 bases and 3 bases, in that order; junction bases with no gene match: 4. Germline loops: CDR1 SNHLY, CDR2 FYNNEI. The CDR3 reads CASSTGQGPNEKLFF. CDR3 DNA: TGTGCCAGCAGTACGGGACAGGGCCCTAATGAAAAACTGTTTTTT.

As DNA, the CDR3 is TGCGCCAGCAGCTACCGGGACAGCTCCACTGAAGCTTTCTTT. Encoded protein: CASSYRDSSTEAFF. The gene calls are TRBV5-1 and TRBJ1-1, with TRBD1 matching over 7 bases. The CDR3 is 14 amino acids. V shed 3 bases, J shed 4 bases, and the junction held 6 bases outside the gene matches. CDR1 SGHRS and CDR2 YFSETQ come from the germline V gene.